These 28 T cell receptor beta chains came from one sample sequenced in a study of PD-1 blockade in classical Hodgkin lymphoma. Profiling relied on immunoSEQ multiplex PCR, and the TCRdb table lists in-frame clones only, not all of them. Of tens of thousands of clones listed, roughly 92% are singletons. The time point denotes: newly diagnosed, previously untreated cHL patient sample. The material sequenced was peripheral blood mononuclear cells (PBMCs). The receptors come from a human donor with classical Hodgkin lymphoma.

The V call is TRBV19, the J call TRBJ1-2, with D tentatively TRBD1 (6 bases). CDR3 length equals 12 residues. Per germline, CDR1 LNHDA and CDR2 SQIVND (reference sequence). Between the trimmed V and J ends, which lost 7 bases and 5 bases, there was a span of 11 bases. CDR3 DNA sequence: TGTGCCAGTACCGACAGGATTTATGGCTACACCTTC. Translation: CASTDRIYGYTF. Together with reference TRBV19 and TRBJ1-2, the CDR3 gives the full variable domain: DGGITQSPKYLFRKEGQNVTLSCEQNLNHDAMYWYRQDPGQGLRLIYYSQIVNDFQKGDIAEGYSVSREKKESFPLTVTSAQKNPTAFYLCASTDRIYGYTFGSGTRLTVV.

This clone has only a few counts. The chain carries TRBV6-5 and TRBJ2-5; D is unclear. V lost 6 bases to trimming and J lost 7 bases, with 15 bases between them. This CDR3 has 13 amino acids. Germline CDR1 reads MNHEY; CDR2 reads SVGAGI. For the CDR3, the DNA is TGTGCCAGCAGCCGGGCGGCGCGAGTGACCCAGTACTTC. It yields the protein CASSRAARVTQYF.

For the CDR3, the DNA is TGCGCCAGCATCCCGGGACCGCCGTCGGAGACCCAGTACTTC. Its translation: CASIPGPPSETQYF. The gene calls are TRBV5-1 and TRBJ2-5; possibly TRBD1 or TRBD2 for D (5 bases each). CDR1 is SGHRS, CDR2 YFSETQ, per germline. Trimming shortened V by 6 bases and J by 5 bases, and 17 bases separated the two germline ends. The CDR3 runs to 14 residues.

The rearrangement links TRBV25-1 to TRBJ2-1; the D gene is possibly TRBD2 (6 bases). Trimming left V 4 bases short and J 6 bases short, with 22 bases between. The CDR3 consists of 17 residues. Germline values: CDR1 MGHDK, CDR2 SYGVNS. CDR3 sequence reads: CASSAPFGRDWANEQFF. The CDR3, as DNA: TGTGCCAGCAGTGCCCCTTTCGGTAGGGACTGGGCCAATGAGCAGTTCTTC. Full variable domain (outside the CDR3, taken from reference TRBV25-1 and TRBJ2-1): EADIYQTPRYLVIGTGKKITLECSQTMGHDKMYWYQQDPGMELHLIHYSYGVNSTEKGDLSSESTVSRIRTEHFPLTLESARPSHTSQYLCASSAPFGRDWANEQFFGPGTRLTVL.

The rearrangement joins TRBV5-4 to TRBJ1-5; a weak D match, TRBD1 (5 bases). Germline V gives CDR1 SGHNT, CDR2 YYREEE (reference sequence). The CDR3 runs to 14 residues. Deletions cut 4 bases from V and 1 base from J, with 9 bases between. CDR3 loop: CASSLDMSNQPQHF. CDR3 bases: TGTGCCAGCAGCCTGGACATGAGCAATCAGCCCCAGCATTTT.

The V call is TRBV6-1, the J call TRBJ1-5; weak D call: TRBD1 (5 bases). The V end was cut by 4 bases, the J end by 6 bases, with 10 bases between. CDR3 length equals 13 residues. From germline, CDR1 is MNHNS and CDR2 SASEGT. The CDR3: CASSGGVVQPQHF. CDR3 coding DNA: TGTGCCAGCAGTGGGGGGGTGGTTCAGCCCCAGCATTTT.

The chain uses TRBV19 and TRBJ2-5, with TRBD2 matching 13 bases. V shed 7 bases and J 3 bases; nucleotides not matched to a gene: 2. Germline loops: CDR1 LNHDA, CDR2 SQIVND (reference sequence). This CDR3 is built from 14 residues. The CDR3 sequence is CASTGLAGEETQYF. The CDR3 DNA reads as TGTGCCAGTACTGGACTAGCGGGAGAAGAGACCCAGTACTTC.

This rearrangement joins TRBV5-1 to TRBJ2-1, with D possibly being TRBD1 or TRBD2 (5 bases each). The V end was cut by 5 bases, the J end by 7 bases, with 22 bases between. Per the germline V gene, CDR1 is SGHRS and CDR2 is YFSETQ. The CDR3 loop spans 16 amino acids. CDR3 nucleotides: TGCGCCAGCAGACCCCAGCCAACGGGACGCTATAATGAGCAGTTCTTC. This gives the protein CASRPQPTGRYNEQFF.

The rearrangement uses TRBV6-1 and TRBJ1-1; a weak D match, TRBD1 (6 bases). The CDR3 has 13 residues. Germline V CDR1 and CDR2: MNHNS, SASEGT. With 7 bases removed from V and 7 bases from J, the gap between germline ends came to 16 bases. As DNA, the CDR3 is TGTGCCAGCACATACTCAGGGGTTAGTGAAGCTTTCTTT. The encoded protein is CASTYSGVSEAFF.

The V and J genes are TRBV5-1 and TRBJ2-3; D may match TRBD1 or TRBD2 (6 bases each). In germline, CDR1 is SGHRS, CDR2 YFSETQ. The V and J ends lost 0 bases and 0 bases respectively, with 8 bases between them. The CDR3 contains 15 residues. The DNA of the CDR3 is TGCGCCAGCAGCTTGGGCGGGACAAGCACAGATACGCAGTATTTT. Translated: CASSLGGTSTDTQYF.

The CDR3 protein is CASSTAGTSGLAKNIQYF. The CDR3 nucleotides read TGCGCCAGCAGCACGGCCGGGACTAGCGGACTAGCCAAAAACATTCAGTACTTC. The rearrangement uses TRBV5-1 and TRBJ2-4, with TRBD2 matching over 11 bases. Germline V gene data show CDR1 as SGHRS and CDR2 as YFSETQ. J was trimmed by 0 bases and V by 4 bases; bases with no gene match: 9. CDR3 length: 18 amino acids. Combining the CDR3 with reference TRBV5-1 and TRBJ2-4 gives the whole variable domain KAGVTQTPRYLIKTRGQQVTLSCSPISGHRSVSWYQQTPGQGLQFLFEYFSETQRNKGNFPGRFSGRQFSNSRSEMNVSTLELGDSALYLCASSTAGTSGLAKNIQYFGAGTRLSVL.

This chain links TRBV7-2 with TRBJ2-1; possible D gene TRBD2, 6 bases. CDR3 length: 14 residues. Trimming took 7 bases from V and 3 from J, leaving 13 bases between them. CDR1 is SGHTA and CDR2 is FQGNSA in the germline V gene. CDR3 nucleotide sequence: TGTGCCAGCACAGCCGGGACTCTCTACAATGAGCAGTTCTTC. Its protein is CASTAGTLYNEQFF.

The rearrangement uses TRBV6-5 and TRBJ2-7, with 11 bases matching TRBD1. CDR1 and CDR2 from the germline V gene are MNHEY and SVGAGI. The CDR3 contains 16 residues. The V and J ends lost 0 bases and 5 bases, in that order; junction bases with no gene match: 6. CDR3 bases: TGTGCCAGCAGTTACTCTTCCGGGACAGGGGGAGACGAGCAGTACTTC. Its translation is CASSYSSGTGGDEQYF.

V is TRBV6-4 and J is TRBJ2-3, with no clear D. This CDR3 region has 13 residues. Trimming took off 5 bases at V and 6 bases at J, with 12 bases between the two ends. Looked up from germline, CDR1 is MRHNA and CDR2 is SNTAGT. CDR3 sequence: CASSPDLRDTQYF. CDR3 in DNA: TGTGCCAGCAGTCCGGACCTCAGGGATACGCAGTATTTT.

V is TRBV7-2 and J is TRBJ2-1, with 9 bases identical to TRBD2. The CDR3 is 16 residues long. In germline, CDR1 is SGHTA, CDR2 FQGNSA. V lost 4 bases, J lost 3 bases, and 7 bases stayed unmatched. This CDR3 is CASSSVGTSSYNEQFF. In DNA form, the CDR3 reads TGTGCCAGCAGCTCTGTTGGGACTAGCAGCTACAATGAGCAGTTCTTC.

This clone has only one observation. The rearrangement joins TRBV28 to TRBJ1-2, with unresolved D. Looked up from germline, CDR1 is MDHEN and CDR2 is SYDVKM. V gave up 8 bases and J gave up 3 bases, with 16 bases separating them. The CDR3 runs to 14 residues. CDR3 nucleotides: TGTGCCAGCTACCTTCAGGATGCTTACTATGGCTACACCTTC. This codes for CASYLQDAYYGYTF.

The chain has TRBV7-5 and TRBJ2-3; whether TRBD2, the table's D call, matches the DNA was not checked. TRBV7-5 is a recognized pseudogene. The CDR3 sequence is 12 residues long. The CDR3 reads CVRSTGGTRRYF. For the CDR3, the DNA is TGTGTCAGAAGCACAGGTGGGACTAGAAGGTATTTT.

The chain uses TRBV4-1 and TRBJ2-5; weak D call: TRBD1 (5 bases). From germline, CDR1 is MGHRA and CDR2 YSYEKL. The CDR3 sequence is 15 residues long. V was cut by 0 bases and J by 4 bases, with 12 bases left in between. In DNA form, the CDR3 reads TGCGCCAGCAGCCAAGATAGGGGAAAGAGAGAGACCCAGTACTTC. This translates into CASSQDRGKRETQYF.

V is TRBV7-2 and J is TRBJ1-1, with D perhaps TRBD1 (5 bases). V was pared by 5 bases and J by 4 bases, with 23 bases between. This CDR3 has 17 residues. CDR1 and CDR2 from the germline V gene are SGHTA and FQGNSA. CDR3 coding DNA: TGTGCCAGCAGCGCAGGTCGGGGACTTCTAGCGGGCACTGAAGCTTTCTTT. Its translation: CASSAGRGLLAGTEAFF.

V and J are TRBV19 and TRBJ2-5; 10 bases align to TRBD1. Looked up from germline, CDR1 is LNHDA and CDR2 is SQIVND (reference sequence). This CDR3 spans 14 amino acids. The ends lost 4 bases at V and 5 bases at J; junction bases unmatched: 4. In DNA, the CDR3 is TGTGCCAGTAGTACGACAGGGGGCACTGAGACCCAGTACTTC. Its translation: CASSTTGGTETQYF.

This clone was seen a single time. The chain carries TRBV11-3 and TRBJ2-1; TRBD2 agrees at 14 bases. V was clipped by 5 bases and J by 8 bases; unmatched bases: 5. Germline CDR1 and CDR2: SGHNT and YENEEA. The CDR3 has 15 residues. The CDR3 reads CASSPGTSGSDEQFF. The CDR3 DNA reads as TGTGCCAGCAGCCCGGGGACTAGCGGGAGTGATGAGCAGTTCTTC.

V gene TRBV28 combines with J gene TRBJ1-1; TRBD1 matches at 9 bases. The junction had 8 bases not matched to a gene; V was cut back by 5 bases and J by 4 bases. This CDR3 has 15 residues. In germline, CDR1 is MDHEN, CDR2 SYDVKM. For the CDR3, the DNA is TGTGCCAGCAGTCTACCCGGGACAGGGCCCACTGAAGCTTTCTTT. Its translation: CASSLPGTGPTEAFF.

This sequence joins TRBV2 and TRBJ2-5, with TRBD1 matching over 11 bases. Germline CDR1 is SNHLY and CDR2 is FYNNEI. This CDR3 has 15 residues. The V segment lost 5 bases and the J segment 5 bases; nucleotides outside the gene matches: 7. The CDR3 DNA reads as TGTGCCAGCAGTCCCGGACAGGGGGCGTTGGAGACCCAGTACTTC. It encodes CASSPGQGALETQYF.

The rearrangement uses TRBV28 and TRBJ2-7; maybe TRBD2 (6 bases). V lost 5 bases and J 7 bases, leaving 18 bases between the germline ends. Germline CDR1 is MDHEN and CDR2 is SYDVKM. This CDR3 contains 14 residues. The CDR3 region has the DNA TGTGCCAGCAGTACACGATACGGGACTCGAGAGCAGTACTTC. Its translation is CASSTRYGTREQYF.

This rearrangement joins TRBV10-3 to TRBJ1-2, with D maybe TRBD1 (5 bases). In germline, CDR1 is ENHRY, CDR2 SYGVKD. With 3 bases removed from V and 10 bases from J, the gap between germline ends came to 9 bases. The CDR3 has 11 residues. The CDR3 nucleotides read TGTGCCATCAGTGACAGGGACCTCTACACCTTC. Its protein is CAISDRDLYTF.

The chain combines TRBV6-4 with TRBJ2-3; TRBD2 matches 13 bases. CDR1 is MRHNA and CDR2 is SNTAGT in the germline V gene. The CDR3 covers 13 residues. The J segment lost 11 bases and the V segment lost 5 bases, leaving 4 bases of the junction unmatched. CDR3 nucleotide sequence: TGTGCCAGCAGTAGGACTAGCGGGAGTGGGCAGTATTTT. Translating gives CASSRTSGSGQYF.

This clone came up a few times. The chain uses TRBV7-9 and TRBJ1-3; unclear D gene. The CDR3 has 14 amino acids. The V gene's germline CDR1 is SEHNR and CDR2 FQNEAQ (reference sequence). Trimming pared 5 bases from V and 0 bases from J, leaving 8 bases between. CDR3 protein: CASSLQVSGNTIYF. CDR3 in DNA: TGTGCCAGCAGCCTCCAGGTCTCTGGAAACACCATATATTTT.

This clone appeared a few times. CDR3 sequence (DNA): TGTGCCAGCAGCATGACTAGCGGGAGGAGCTACACCGGGGAGCTGTTTTTT. Residues: CASSMTSGRSYTGELFF. The chain couples TRBV7-3 to TRBJ2-2; 13 bases align to TRBD2. V shed 5 bases and J 3 bases; nucleotides not matched to a gene: 6. The germline gives CDR1 SGHTA, CDR2 FQGTGA. This CDR3 spans 17 amino acids.